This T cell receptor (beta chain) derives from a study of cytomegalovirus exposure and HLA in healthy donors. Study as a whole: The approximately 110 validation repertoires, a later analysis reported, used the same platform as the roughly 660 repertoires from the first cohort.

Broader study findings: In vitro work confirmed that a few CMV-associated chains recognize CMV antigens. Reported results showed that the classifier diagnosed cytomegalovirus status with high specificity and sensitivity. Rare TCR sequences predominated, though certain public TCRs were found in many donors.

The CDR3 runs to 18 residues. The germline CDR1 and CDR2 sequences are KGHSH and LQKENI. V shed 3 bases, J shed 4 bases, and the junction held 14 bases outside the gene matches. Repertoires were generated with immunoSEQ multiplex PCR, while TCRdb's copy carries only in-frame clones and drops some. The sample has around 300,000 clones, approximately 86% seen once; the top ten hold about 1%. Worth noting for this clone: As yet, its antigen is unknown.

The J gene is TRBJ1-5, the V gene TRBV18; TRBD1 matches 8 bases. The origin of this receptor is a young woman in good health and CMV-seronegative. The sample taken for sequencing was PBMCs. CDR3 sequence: CASSPVSLTGALNQPQHF. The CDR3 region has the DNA TGTGCCAGCTCACCTGTCTCTCTGACAGGGGCCCTGAATCAGCCCCAGCATTTT.